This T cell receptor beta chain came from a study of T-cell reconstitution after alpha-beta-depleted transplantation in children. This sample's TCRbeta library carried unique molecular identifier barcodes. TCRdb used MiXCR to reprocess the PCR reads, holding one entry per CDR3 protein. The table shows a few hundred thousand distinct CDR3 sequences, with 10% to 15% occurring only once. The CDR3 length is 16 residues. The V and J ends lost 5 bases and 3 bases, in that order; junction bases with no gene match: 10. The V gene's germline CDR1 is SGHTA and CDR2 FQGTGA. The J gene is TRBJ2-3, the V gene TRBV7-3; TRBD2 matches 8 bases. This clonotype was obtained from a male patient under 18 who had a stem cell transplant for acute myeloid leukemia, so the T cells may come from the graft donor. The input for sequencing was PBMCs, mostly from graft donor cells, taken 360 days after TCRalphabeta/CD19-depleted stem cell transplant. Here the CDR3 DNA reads TGTGCCAGCAGCCCCTTGGGAGGGACTAGAACAGATACGCAGTATTTT. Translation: CASSPLGGTRTDTQYF.